Here is one T cell receptor beta chain with its context. Its antigen is currently not known. Base qualities are not at hand, and no much larger clone is one base apart. Trimming removed 1 base from V and 3 bases from J, leaving 12 bases between the germline ends. From its cysteine to its phenylalanine, the CDR3 spans 15 amino acids. The read is trimmed to its CDR3 DNA, 45 bases read in frame from base 1. The germline V gene specifies SGHTA as CDR1 and FQGTGA as CDR2. The sample belongs to a study of blood T cell repertoires in COVID-19 (dated by TCRdb to the early 2020s). For context, the study as a whole: Collaborator samples came from the United States, Italy and Spain and covered acute and convalescent phases of COVID-19. The material from the prospective study consisted of cDNA or gDNA derived from T cells, B-cell-depleted T cells, or PBMCs. The dataset comprised deeply sampled blood TCRbeta repertoires from subjects exposed to, actively infected with, or recovered from COVID-19. The repertoires were made available in a free public database intended to serve as a resource for research on the immune response to SARS-CoV-2. The samples were drawn from two sources: the first 160 participants of the ongoing ImmuneRACE study, and 1,000 to 1,500 subjects contributed by 6 global collaborators. Nearly every sample came with metadata listing a de-identified subject ID, COVID-19 status, age in years and sex. HLA class I and class II types, where available, came from metadata supplied by the sample provider rather than from assay-based typing. Study-wide conclusions, independent of this receptor: How much clinical and demographic metadata was included differed by source and by participant, and the metadata was provided uncurated.

The immunoSEQ Assay, a bias-controlled multiplex PCR, was used to amplify TCRbeta CDR3 regions from genomic DNA. The study's processing was this. The number of nucleated cells in each sample was estimated by amplification of reference gene primers within the assay. To quantify the absolute abundance of each unique TCRbeta CDR3 rearrangement, sequence reads were collapsed and filtered. Productive Simpson clonality was computed per sample as the square root of Simpson's diversity index over productive rearrangements. TCRdb took this table from immuneACCESS and kept in-frame rearrangements with V and J called. Such tables lack part of the clones; where checked against another copy, unresolved V genes explain under half of the gap, and the rest is unexplained. The DNA was the basis for D and trimming; V, J and clone size are from that table. Across this sample there are about 200,000 clones, with around 83% seen only once. The ten largest clones represent around 5.2% of the sample.

Each collaborating institution followed its own protocols to collect whole blood in K2EDTA tubes. For TCRbeta analysis, collaborators shipped samples as frozen whole blood, isolated PBMCs, or DNA extracted from either of those sample types. This TCR was recovered from a woman of 80 years or more with acute or convalescent COVID-19. Recombination linked TRBV7-3 to TRBJ1-1, and possibly TRBD1, on 6 matching bases. Sequencing was done on a sample of peripheral blood. The DNA is TGTGCCAGCAGCTTAAAGGGGGGGTATGACACTGAAGCTTTCTTT. This yields the protein CASSLKGGYDTEAFF.